A selection of T cell receptor beta chains follows, all from one sample in a study of T cell responses to AZD1222 COVID-19 vaccine. Data came from immunoSEQ multiplex PCR; TCRdb stores just in-frame clones and leaves some out. Of approximately 84,000 clones in the sample, around 89% were seen once. Sequenced here: peripheral blood, sampled 28 days after the second AZD1222 dose. Every receptor here comes from an adult who received the AZD1222 COVID-19 vaccine. CDR3s include the opening cysteine and the closing phenylalanine or tryptophan. D genes are given only for firm matches. The size of a clone is reported for some rows only, either as once, few or many, or as a class for expanded clones.

abundance: .; j_gene: TRBJ2-3; v_gene: TRBV12-3/TRBV12-4; d_gene: .; CDR3nt: TGTGCCAGCAGTTTAAGGGGAGCAGATACGCAGTATTTT; CDR3aa: CASSLRGADTQYF
abundance: .; j_gene: TRBJ2-2; v_gene: TRBV4-3; d_gene: .; CDR3nt: TGCGCCAGCAGCCAAGACCATGGGGGGGCCGACACCGGGGAGCTGTTTTTT; CDR3aa: CASSQDHGGADTGELFF
abundance: .; j_gene: TRBJ2-7; v_gene: TRBV4-1; d_gene: .; CDR3nt: TGCGCCAGCAGCCAAGATATGGGGTACTACGAGCAGTACTTC; CDR3aa: CASSQDMGYYEQYF
abundance: .; j_gene: TRBJ1-1; v_gene: TRBV5-6; d_gene: .; CDR3nt: TGTGCCAGCAGCTTGGTTGCGGGAGGGGGTGAAGCTTTCTTT; CDR3aa: CASSLVAGGGEAFF
abundance: .; j_gene: TRBJ1-2; v_gene: TRBV10-3; d_gene: .; CDR3nt: TGTGCCATCAGTGTGGACAGCGCCTATGGCTACACCTTC; CDR3aa: CAISVDSAYGYTF
abundance: .; j_gene: TRBJ1-2; v_gene: TRBV5-1; d_gene: TRBD1; CDR3nt: TGCGCCAGCAGCCCCACGGGACAGGTTTTGTACTACACCTTC; CDR3aa: CASSPTGQVLYYTF
abundance: .; j_gene: TRBJ2-3; v_gene: TRBV3-1/TRBV3-2; d_gene: TRBD2; CDR3nt: TGTGCCAGCAGCCAGCTTAGGCGGGAGGGCCGGACAGATACGCAGTATTTT; CDR3aa: CASSQLRREGRTDTQYF
abundance: once; j_gene: TRBJ2-6; v_gene: TRBV18; d_gene: .; CDR3nt: TGTGCCAGCTCACGACTCCGGGACGGAGGTACAACTGGGGCCAACGTCCTGACTTTC; CDR3aa: CASSRLRDGGTTGANVLTF
abundance: .; j_gene: TRBJ2-1; v_gene: TRBV5-1; d_gene: .; CDR3nt: TGCGCCAGCAGCTTGGTGTTTTCGGCGGGGCTTGAGCAGTTCTTC; CDR3aa: CASSLVFSAGLEQFF
abundance: once; j_gene: TRBJ2-1; v_gene: TRBV7-9; d_gene: .; CDR3nt: TGTGCCAGCAGCTGGCAAAGCTCCTACAATGAGCAGTTCTTC; CDR3aa: CASSWQSSYNEQFF
abundance: .; j_gene: TRBJ1-1; v_gene: TRBV6-2/TRBV6-3; d_gene: TRBD1; CDR3nt: TGTGCCAGCAGTACGGACAGGGAGGACACTGAAGCTTTCTTT; CDR3aa: CASSTDREDTEAFF
abundance: .; j_gene: TRBJ2-1; v_gene: TRBV19; d_gene: .; CDR3nt: TGTGCCAGTAGTAGCTCTAGCACCGACAATGAGCAGTTCTTC; CDR3aa: CASSSSSTDNEQFF
abundance: .; j_gene: TRBJ2-3; v_gene: TRBV28; d_gene: .; CDR3nt: TGTGCCAGCAGTTTTGTCCTGGGCACAGATACGCAGTATTTT; CDR3aa: CASSFVLGTDTQYF
abundance: .; j_gene: TRBJ2-1; v_gene: TRBV5-1; d_gene: TRBD1; CDR3nt: TGCGCCAGCAGCGCAGGACAGGGGAGTCAGTTCTTC; CDR3aa: CASSAGQGSQFF
abundance: .; j_gene: TRBJ2-1; v_gene: TRBV5-1; d_gene: .; CDR3nt: TGCGCCAGCAGCTTGGCGGCAGATTGGGATGAGCAGTTCTTC; CDR3aa: CASSLAADWDEQFF
abundance: .; j_gene: TRBJ1-5; v_gene: TRBV7-2; d_gene: .; CDR3nt: TGTGCCAGCAGCTTAGGTCCAGTGAATCAGCCCCAGCATTTT; CDR3aa: CASSLGPVNQPQHF
abundance: .; j_gene: TRBJ1-4; v_gene: TRBV29-1; d_gene: .; CDR3nt: TGCAGCGTTGAGGGGTGGGATTCAGGGGAAAAACTGTTTTTT; CDR3aa: CSVEGWDSGEKLFF
abundance: .; j_gene: TRBJ1-1; v_gene: TRBV19; d_gene: .; CDR3nt: TGTGCCAGTAGTATAGGGGGGGGAGTTGAAGCTTTCTTT; CDR3aa: CASSIGGGVEAFF
abundance: .; j_gene: TRBJ1-6; v_gene: TRBV7-9; d_gene: TRBD1; CDR3nt: TGTGCCAGCGGAGGAGGGACAGGTGATAATTCACCCCTCCACTTT; CDR3aa: CASGGGTGDNSPLHF
abundance: .; j_gene: TRBJ1-5; v_gene: TRBV7-8; d_gene: .; CDR3nt: TGTGCCAGCAGCGGGAACGGAAGGAGGCAGGGCCTCAATCAGCCCCAGCATTTT; CDR3aa: CASSGNGRRQGLNQPQHF
abundance: .; j_gene: TRBJ1-6; v_gene: TRBV5-8; d_gene: .; CDR3nt: TGTGCCAGCAGCTTGGCAGGGGCGGAAAACTCACCCCTCCACTTT; CDR3aa: CASSLAGAENSPLHF
abundance: .; j_gene: TRBJ1-5; v_gene: TRBV2; d_gene: .; CDR3nt: TGTGCCAGCAGTGAAGCCGGGATGGAACAGCCCCAGCATTTT; CDR3aa: CASSEAGMEQPQHF
abundance: .; j_gene: TRBJ2-2; v_gene: TRBV19; d_gene: .; CDR3nt: TGTGCCAGTAAAAAAATCCCTCAGGGGAGCACCGGGGAGCTGTTTTTT; CDR3aa: CASKKIPQGSTGELFF
abundance: .; j_gene: TRBJ2-1; v_gene: TRBV10-3; d_gene: .; CDR3nt: TGTGCCATCAGGCTAGGGGGGGACAATGAGCAGTTCTTC; CDR3aa: CAIRLGGDNEQFF
abundance: .; j_gene: TRBJ2-7; v_gene: TRBV7-9; d_gene: .; CDR3nt: TGTGCCAGCAGCTCAGCCCGGGATCCCTACGAGCAGTACTTC; CDR3aa: CASSSARDPYEQYF
abundance: .; j_gene: TRBJ1-3; v_gene: TRBV5-1; d_gene: .; CDR3nt: TGCGCCAGCAGCACCGGGGTACTCGCTGGAAACACCATATATTTT; CDR3aa: CASSTGVLAGNTIYF
abundance: .; j_gene: TRBJ2-6; v_gene: TRBV6-5; d_gene: .; CDR3nt: TGTGCCAGCAGCCTAGTTGGGGCCAACGTCCTGACTTTC; CDR3aa: CASSLVGANVLTF
abundance: .; j_gene: TRBJ2-5; v_gene: TRBV18; d_gene: .; CDR3nt: TGTGCCAGCTCACCCCCCGGGACGGACAAAGAGACCCAGTACTTC; CDR3aa: CASSPPGTDKETQYF
abundance: .; j_gene: TRBJ2-1; v_gene: TRBV11-2; d_gene: TRBD2; CDR3nt: TGTGCCAGCAGCCCGCAGCGGGGCCTGTGGGGTGAGCAGTTCTTC; CDR3aa: CASSPQRGLWGEQFF
abundance: .; j_gene: TRBJ1-1; v_gene: TRBV5-1; d_gene: .; CDR3nt: TGCGCCAGCAGCTTGGTAGACATGAACACTGAAGCTTTCTTT; CDR3aa: CASSLVDMNTEAFF
abundance: .; j_gene: TRBJ1-6; v_gene: TRBV30; d_gene: TRBD1; CDR3nt: TGTGCCTGGAGTCGAGACCGGGCAGGGGGAAATTCACCCCTCCACTTT; CDR3aa: CAWSRDRAGGNSPLHF
abundance: .; j_gene: TRBJ1-2; v_gene: TRBV27; d_gene: TRBD1; CDR3nt: TGTGCCAGCAGCCCCTCCCTCCTGGACAGGGCTTGCACCTTC; CDR3aa: CASSPSLLDRACTF
abundance: .; j_gene: TRBJ1-3; v_gene: TRBV29-1; d_gene: TRBD1; CDR3nt: TGCAGCGTTGTGACAGGGGGCTCTGGAAACACCATATATTTT; CDR3aa: CSVVTGGSGNTIYF
abundance: .; j_gene: TRBJ2-7; v_gene: TRBV5-6; d_gene: .; CDR3nt: TGTGCCAGCAGCTTGGCGACATTGCTTTCATACGAGCAGTACTTC; CDR3aa: CASSLATLLSYEQYF
abundance: .; j_gene: TRBJ1-5; v_gene: TRBV24-1; d_gene: .; CDR3nt: TGTGCCACCATTATCGATGGGGACAGCAATCAGCCCCAGCATTTT; CDR3aa: CATIIDGDSNQPQHF
abundance: once; j_gene: TRBJ1-2; v_gene: TRBV5-1; d_gene: .; CDR3nt: TGCGCCAGCAGGCTCCTAGATTCCCATGGCTACACCTTC; CDR3aa: CASRLLDSHGYTF
abundance: .; j_gene: TRBJ1-6; v_gene: TRBV5-8; d_gene: .; CDR3nt: TGTGCCAGCAGCTCGAGGACAGTACTTAATTCACCCCTCCACTTT; CDR3aa: CASSSRTVLNSPLHF
abundance: .; j_gene: TRBJ2-3; v_gene: TRBV10-2; d_gene: TRBD2; CDR3nt: TGCGCCTCCCTCAAGGCTAGCGGGATTGCTTGGACAGATACGCAGTATTTT; CDR3aa: CASLKASGIAWTDTQYF
abundance: .; j_gene: TRBJ2-1; v_gene: TRBV27; d_gene: TRBD2; CDR3nt: TGTGCCAGCAGTTTAGTGTGGCGGGGGGAAACCTACAATGAGCAGTTCTTC; CDR3aa: CASSLVWRGETYNEQFF
abundance: .; j_gene: TRBJ1-1; v_gene: TRBV6-2/TRBV6-3; d_gene: .; CDR3nt: TGTGCCAGCAGTTACTCGGACAGAAGGGTGAGGGGCCCGAACACTGAAGCTTTCTTT; CDR3aa: CASSYSDRRVRGPNTEAFF
abundance: .; j_gene: TRBJ2-7; v_gene: TRBV2; d_gene: TRBD1; CDR3nt: TGTGCCAGCAGTGAAGGTCCGGGACAGGGGTCCTACGAGCAGTACTTC; CDR3aa: CASSEGPGQGSYEQYF
abundance: .; j_gene: TRBJ2-1; v_gene: TRBV2; d_gene: .; CDR3nt: TGTGCCAGCAGCCCCTTCTTACAGGGCAATGAGCAGTTCTTC; CDR3aa: CASSPFLQGNEQFF
abundance: .; j_gene: TRBJ2-5; v_gene: TRBV30; d_gene: .; CDR3nt: TGTGCCTGGAGAGACGACAGTATAGAGACCCAGTACTTC; CDR3aa: CAWRDDSIETQYF
abundance: .; j_gene: TRBJ2-7; v_gene: TRBV6-6; d_gene: .; CDR3nt: TGTGCCAGCAGTTACTCGGTAGACTGGGAGAAGCAGTACTTC; CDR3aa: CASSYSVDWEKQYF
abundance: .; j_gene: TRBJ1-6; v_gene: TRBV29-1; d_gene: .; CDR3nt: TGCAGCGTTAGCAGCTCCTATAATTCACCCCTCCACTTT; CDR3aa: CSVSSSYNSPLHF
abundance: .; j_gene: TRBJ2-3; v_gene: TRBV11-2; d_gene: TRBD1; CDR3nt: TGTGCCAGCAAGATTGACAGGGTTGCAGATACGCAGTATTTT; CDR3aa: CASKIDRVADTQYF
abundance: few; j_gene: TRBJ1-3; v_gene: TRBV6-5; d_gene: .; CDR3nt: TGTGCCAGCAAACGGGACGGTTTAAATGGAAACACCATATATTTT; CDR3aa: CASKRDGLNGNTIYF
abundance: .; j_gene: TRBJ1-5; v_gene: TRBV6-6; d_gene: TRBD1; CDR3nt: TGTGCCAGCAGTATCCCTACAGGGGACCATCAGCCCCAGCATTTT; CDR3aa: CASSIPTGDHQPQHF
abundance: once; j_gene: TRBJ1-2; v_gene: TRBV19; d_gene: .; CDR3nt: TGTGCCAGTAGTCGGTCCACAGCGAACTATGGCTACACCTTC; CDR3aa: CASSRSTANYGYTF